The 22 T cell receptor beta chains in this list originate from one sample, sequenced in a study of identical twins. In TCRdb, the 5' RACE reads were re-called with MiXCR into one record per CDR3 protein. Among some 320,000 distinct CDR3 sequences, roughly an eighth were seen once, and the ten largest hold around 7.8%. This sample was also put to use in a study of yellow fever vaccine responses in identical twins.

The sample taken for sequencing was CD8+ T cells sorted from blood. Every receptor here comes from a woman aged 18 to 35 in good health.

The CDR3 here is CASSLPRAAALQETQYF. The CDR3 coding sequence is TGTGCCAGCAGTTTACCCCGAGCAGCCGCACTTCAAGAGACCCAGTACTTC. The gene calls are TRBV28 and TRBJ2-5; D ambiguous. V was clipped by 2 bases and J by 2 bases, with 18 bases between them. The CDR3 sequence is 17 residues long. The germline V gene has CDR1 MDHEN and CDR2 SYDVKM.

The V and J genes are TRBV7-8 and TRBJ2-7; the match to TRBD2 covers 7 bases. The J segment lost 3 bases and the V segment lost 1 base, leaving 3 bases of the junction unmatched. The CDR3 consists of 14 residues. The germline CDR1 and CDR2 sequences are SGHVS and FQNEAQ. The CDR3 region has the DNA TGTGCCAGCAGCTTAGTGGCGGGGGACTACGAGCAGTACGTC. This translates into CASSLVAGDYEQYV.

CDR3 loop: CASSLPVNTQVNNEQFF. Written as DNA, the CDR3 is TGTGCCAGCAGTTTACCGGTCAATACACAAGTAAACAATGAGCAGTTCTTC. This chain links TRBV12-3 or TRBV12-4 with TRBJ2-1, with D unclear. The germline V and J ends were trimmed by 2 bases and 5 bases, with 19 bases remaining between them. This CDR3 region has 17 residues.

This clonotype was picked up a small number of times. The chain joins TRBV24-1 to TRBJ1-5; D is unresolved. Trimming took 4 bases from V and 0 from J, leaving 6 bases between them. Germline V gene data show CDR1 as KGHDR and CDR2 as SFDVKD. The CDR3 length is 14 residues. The CDR3 region has the DNA TGTGCCACCAGTGACAATTATAGCAATCAGCCCCAGCATTTT. Protein: CATSDNYSNQPQHF.

The chain is built from TRBV3-1 and TRBJ2-3; 8 nucleotides agree with TRBD1. CDR1 is LGHDT and CDR2 is YNNKEL in the germline V gene (reference sequence). V trimming: 3 bases; J trimming: 2 bases; junction bases outside the gene matches: 4. The CDR3 is 15 residues long. CDR3 sequence reads: CASSQGRGLTDTQYF. The CDR3 nucleotides read TGTGCCAGCAGCCAGGGCAGGGGGCTCACAGATACGCAGTATTTT.

This clonotype was recorded at least ten times. The V gene is TRBV29-1, the J gene TRBJ2-1; D call uncertain. Per germline, CDR1 SQVTM and CDR2 ANQGSEA. The CDR3 consists of 13 residues. The V end lost 5 bases, the J end lost 7 bases, and 15 bases lay between the germline ends. The chain's CDR3 is CSVPRGSGNEQFF. CDR3 nucleotides: TGCAGCGTTCCGCGTGGCAGTGGGAATGAGCAGTTCTTC.

CDR3 nucleotide sequence: TGTGCCAGCAGTTTATGGGTCGGGGACCCCTATGGCTACACCTTC. Translating gives CASSLWVGDPYGYTF. The V and J genes are TRBV12-3 or TRBV12-4 and TRBJ1-2; weak D call: TRBD1 (5 bases). This CDR3 region has 15 residues. V shed 2 bases and J shed 4 bases, with 14 bases lying between them.

This clonotype was counted many times. CDR3 loop: CSARDRVLDSDYQPQHF. CDR3 nucleotides: TGCAGTGCTAGAGATCGGGTTTTGGACAGTGATTATCAGCCCCAGCATTTT. The chain uses TRBV20-1 and TRBJ1-5; tentatively, D is TRBD1 (6 bases). With 0 bases removed from V and 5 bases from J, the gap between germline ends came to 20 bases. The CDR3 runs 17 residues. Germline CDR1 reads DFQATT; CDR2 reads SNEGSKA (reference sequence).

This clonotype was seen a handful of times. The V call is TRBV6-1, the J call TRBJ1-1; D not resolved. V lost 8 bases to trimming and J lost 3 bases, with 19 bases between them. The CDR3 consists of 15 residues. The germline CDR1 and CDR2 sequences are MNHNS and SASEGT. Here the CDR3 reads CASYEGIIGYTEAFF. The CDR3 bases are TGTGCCAGCTATGAGGGAATTATAGGGTACACTGAAGCTTTCTTT.

In its sample, this clonotype was seen a few times. The V call is TRBV12-3 or TRBV12-4, the J call TRBJ2-1; D is unresolved. V was shortened by 7 bases and J by 5 bases, with 15 bases between the two germline ends. The CDR3 has 14 residues. CDR3 residues: CASKRLELHNEQFF. CDR3 bases: TGTGCCAGCAAAAGACTCGAGCTTCACAATGAGCAGTTCTTC.

The table lists this clonotype with a few counts. This rearrangement joins TRBV12-5 to TRBJ2-7; the D gene is possibly TRBD2 (6 bases). Germline V gives CDR1 LGHNT, CDR2 FRNRAP. CDR3 length equals 13 residues. V lost 11 bases and J lost 2, with 16 bases in between. This CDR3 reads CAGLPLETYEQYV. CDR3 bases: TGTGCTGGACTACCCCTGGAGACCTACGAGCAGTACGTC.

There are a few counts of this clonotype. The chain has TRBV9 and TRBJ1-2, with D uncertain. CDR3 length: 11 amino acids. In germline, CDR1 is SGDLS, CDR2 YYNGEE. V was clipped by 9 bases and J by 8 bases, with 14 bases between them. CDR3 in DNA: TGTGCCACTTCGGACGGAAGGGGCTACACCTTC. As protein: CATSDGRGYTF.

This chain uses TRBV27 with TRBJ1-4; a weak D match, TRBD1 (5 bases). The CDR3 contains 14 residues. With 2 bases removed from V and 6 bases from J, the gap between germline ends came to 10 bases. CDR1 and CDR2 from the germline V gene are MNHEY and SMNVEV (reference sequence). The CDR3, as DNA: TGTGCCAGCAGTTTACCCGGGGGAGATGAAAAACTGTTTTTT. This sequence encodes CASSLPGGDEKLFF.

The rearrangement links TRBV28 to TRBJ1-5, with TRBD1 matching over 8 bases. CDR3 length: 17 residues. Germline V gene lookup returns CDR1 MDHEN and CDR2 SYDVKM. Trimming at V came to 10 bases and at J to 2 bases, leaving 16 bases not matched to a gene. In DNA, the CDR3 is TGTGCCACCGAAACCTTGAAACAGGGGGTTGGCAATCAGCCCCAGCATTTT. Its protein is CATETLKQGVGNQPQHF.

This clonotype has more than one count but fewer than ten. V is TRBV20-1 and J is TRBJ2-5; maybe TRBD1 (8 bases). Trimming took 0 bases from V and 4 from J, leaving 15 bases between them. The CDR3 has 15 amino acids. From germline, CDR1 is DFQATT and CDR2 SNEGSKA (reference sequence). CDR3 sequence (DNA): TGCAGTGCTAGAGACCGGACAGGGAGGGGAGAGACCCAGTACTTC. Its protein is CSARDRTGRGETQYF.

This clonotype was found many times. The rearrangement links TRBV20-1 to TRBJ2-3; the D gene could be TRBD1 or TRBD2 (6 bases each). Trimming took 1 base from V and 5 from J, leaving 19 bases between them. CDR3 length: 16 residues. Germline CDR1 and CDR2: DFQATT and SNEGSKA (reference sequence). The DNA of the CDR3 is TGCAGTGCTAGAGCCGGGGCCGGGGGCAGGATAGATACGCAGTATTTT. Amino acid sequence: CSARAGAGGRIDTQYF.

This clonotype was counted a few times. This rearrangement joins TRBV7-9 to TRBJ2-7, with a weak D call TRBD2 (6 bases). CDR3 length: 13 amino acids. V was trimmed by 2 bases and J by 2 bases, leaving 7 bases between them. Germline lookup yields CDR1 SEHNR and CDR2 FQNEAQ (reference sequence). The CDR3 here is CASSLLATYEQYF. The CDR3 DNA reads as TGTGCCAGCAGCTTACTAGCGACCTACGAGCAGTACTTC.

There are a few counts of this clonotype. The chain links TRBV3-1 to TRBJ2-1; D gene uncertain. V lost 0 bases and J 6 bases, leaving 9 bases between the germline ends. Germline-derived CDR1 and CDR2 are LGHDT and YNNKEL (reference sequence). The CDR3 is 14 residues long. CDR3 sequence: CASSQDLPFNEQFF. As DNA, the CDR3 is TGTGCCAGCAGCCAAGATCTCCCGTTCAATGAGCAGTTCTTC.

The gene calls are TRBV6-4 and TRBJ2-1; TRBD2 matches at 7 bases. Germline loops: CDR1 MRHNA, CDR2 SNTAGT. Germline trimming cut 2 bases from V and 8 bases from J; bases unmatched to any gene: 3. The CDR3 covers 13 residues. CDR3 loop: CASSDEGRDEQFF. Here the CDR3 DNA reads TGTGCCAGCAGTGACGAGGGGAGGGATGAGCAGTTCTTC.

The V call is TRBV2, the J call TRBJ2-5; the match to TRBD2 covers 13 bases. Germline V gives CDR1 SNHLY, CDR2 FYNNEI. This CDR3 has 15 amino acids. The V gene end was trimmed by 8 bases and the J gene end by 5 bases; junction bases not matched to a gene: 8. The CDR3 loop is CASAWTSGGSETQYF. The DNA for the CDR3 is TGTGCCAGCGCCTGGACTAGCGGGGGTAGTGAGACCCAGTACTTC. The entire variable domain, with the rest obtained from reference TRBV2 and TRBJ2-5, is as follows: EPEVTQTPSHQVTQMGQEVILRCVPISNHLYFYWYRQILGQKVEFLVSFYNNEISEKSEIFDDQFSVERPDGSNFTLKIRSTKLEDSAMYFCASAWTSGGSETQYFGPGTRLLVL.

The chain is built from TRBV20-1 and TRBJ2-3; D unclear. Trimming removed 0 bases from V and 6 bases from J, with 7 bases in between. Germline V gene data show CDR1 as DFQATT and CDR2 as SNEGSKA (reference sequence). The CDR3 runs 12 residues. The CDR3 nucleotides are TGCAGTGCTAGAGATCTTAGCGATACGCAGTATTTT. Translation: CSARDLSDTQYF.

This clonotype was detected only a few times. The rearrangement joins TRBV20-1 to TRBJ1-5, with D possibly being TRBD1 (5 bases). The V end lost 3 bases, the J end lost 0 bases, and 15 bases lay between the germline ends. The germline CDR1 and CDR2 sequences are DFQATT and SNEGSKA (reference sequence). The CDR3 loop spans 16 amino acids. This CDR3 reads CSASGEQVYSNQPQHF. CDR3 coding DNA: TGCAGTGCTAGTGGCGAACAGGTTTATAGCAATCAGCCCCAGCATTTT.